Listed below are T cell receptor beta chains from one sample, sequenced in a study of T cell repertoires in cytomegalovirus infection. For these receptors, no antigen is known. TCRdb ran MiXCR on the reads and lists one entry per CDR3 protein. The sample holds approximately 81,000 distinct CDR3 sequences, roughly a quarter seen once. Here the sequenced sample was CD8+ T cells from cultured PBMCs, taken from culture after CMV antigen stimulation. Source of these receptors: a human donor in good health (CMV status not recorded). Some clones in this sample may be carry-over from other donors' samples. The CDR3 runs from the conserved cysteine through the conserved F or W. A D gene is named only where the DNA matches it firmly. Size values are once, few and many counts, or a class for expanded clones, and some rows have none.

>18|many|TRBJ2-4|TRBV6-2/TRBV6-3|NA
CASSYSTVEETAKNIQYF
TGTGCCAGCAGTTACTCGACAGTTGAGGAGACGGCCAAAAACATTCAGTACTTC
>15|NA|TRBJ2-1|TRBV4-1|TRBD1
CASSQPTGSNNEQFF
TGCGCCAGCAGCCAACCGACAGGGTCGAACAATGAGCAGTTCTTC
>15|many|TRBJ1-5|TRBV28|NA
CASSLKYGYNQPQHF
TGTGCCAGCAGTTTAAAGTACGGGTACAATCAGCCCCAGCATTTT
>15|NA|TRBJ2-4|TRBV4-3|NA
CASSQGRLAKNIQYF
TGCGCCAGCAGCCAGGGACGGCTAGCCAAAAACATTCAGTACTTC
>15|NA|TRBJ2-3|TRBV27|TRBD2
CASGTSGVGTDTQYF
TGTGCCAGCGGCACTAGCGGGGTAGGCACAGATACGCAGTATTTT
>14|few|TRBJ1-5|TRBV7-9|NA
CASSLVGDNQPQHF
TGTGCCAGCAGCTTAGTAGGGGACAATCAGCCCCAGCATTTT
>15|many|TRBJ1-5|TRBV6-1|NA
CASSGYLNSNQPQHF
TGTGCCAGCAGTGGTTATTTGAATAGCAATCAGCCCCAGCATTTT
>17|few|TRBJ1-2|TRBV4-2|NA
CASSQDPGQGEGYGYTF
TGTGCCAGCAGCCAAGACCCGGGGCAGGGAGAGGGCTATGGCTACACCTTC
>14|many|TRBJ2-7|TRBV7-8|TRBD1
CASTGGTGDYEQYF
TGTGCCAGTACCGGGGGGACAGGGGACTACGAGCAGTACTTC
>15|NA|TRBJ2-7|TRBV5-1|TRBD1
CASSFSPGTDYEQYF
TGCGCCAGCAGCTTCTCCCCCGGGACAGATTACGAGCAGTACTTC
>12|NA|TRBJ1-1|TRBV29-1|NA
CGTPPENTEAFF
TGCGGGACCCCTCCGGAGAACACTGAAGCTTTCTTT
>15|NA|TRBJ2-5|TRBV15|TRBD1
CATSSDRELRETQYF
TGTGCCACCAGCAGCGACAGGGAACTGAGGGAGACCCAGTACTTC
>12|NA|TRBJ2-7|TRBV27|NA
CASSRQPYEQYF
TGTGCCAGCAGTCGACAGCCGTACGAGCAGTACTTC
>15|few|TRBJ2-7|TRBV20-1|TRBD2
CSARPLASGAYEQYF
TGCAGTGCTAGACCCTTGGCTAGCGGAGCCTACGAGCAGTACTTC
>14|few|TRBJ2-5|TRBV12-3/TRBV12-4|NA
CASSLGSQGETQYF
TGTGCCAGCAGTTTAGGGAGCCAGGGGGAGACCCAGTACTTC
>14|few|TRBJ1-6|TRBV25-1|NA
CASGGQFYNSPLHF
TGTGCCAGCGGTGGACAGTTCTATAATTCACCCCTCCACTTT
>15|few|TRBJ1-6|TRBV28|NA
CASSLYGGGYSPLHF
TGTGCCAGCAGTTTATACGGGGGCGGGTATTCACCCCTCCACTTT
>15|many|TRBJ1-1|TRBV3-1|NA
CASSQEIRGNTEAFF
TGTGCCAGCAGCCAAGAAATCAGAGGGAACACTGAAGCTTTCTTT
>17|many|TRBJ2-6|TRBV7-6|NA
CASSLSRPGSGANVLTF
TGTGCCAGCAGCTTATCCAGACCGGGGTCTGGGGCCAACGTCCTGACTTTC
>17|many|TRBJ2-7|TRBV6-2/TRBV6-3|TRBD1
CASSYRMTGTGFHEQYF
TGTGCCAGCAGTTACCGAATGACCGGGACAGGGTTCCACGAGCAGTACTTC
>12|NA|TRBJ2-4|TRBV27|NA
CASGWDGNIQYF
TGTGCCAGCGGGTGGGACGGAAACATTCAGTACTTC
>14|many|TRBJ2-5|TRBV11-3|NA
CASSLVQGQETQYF
TGTGCCAGCAGCTTGGTACAGGGCCAAGAGACCCAGTACTTC
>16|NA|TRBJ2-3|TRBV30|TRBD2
CAWSPGLAGGADTQYF
TGTGCCTGGAGCCCCGGACTAGCGGGAGGGGCAGATACGCAGTATTTT
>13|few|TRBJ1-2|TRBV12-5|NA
CASLGAGNYGYTF
TGTGCTAGTCTAGGTGCGGGAAACTATGGCTACACCTTC
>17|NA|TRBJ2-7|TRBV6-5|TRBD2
CASSYSLPGGLYYEQYF
TGTGCCAGCAGTTACTCCTTGCCGGGGGGATTATACTACGAGCAGTACTTC
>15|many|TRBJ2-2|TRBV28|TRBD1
CASSGGQSLAGELFF
TGTGCCAGCAGTGGGGGACAGTCGCTGGCCGGGGAGCTGTTTTTT
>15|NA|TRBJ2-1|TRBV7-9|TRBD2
CASSFRAGIYNEQFF
TGTGCCAGCAGCTTTAGAGCGGGAATATACAATGAGCAGTTCTTC
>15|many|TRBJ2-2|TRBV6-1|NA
CASSARGRRSGELFF
TGTGCCAGCAGTGCCCGAGGCCGCCGTTCCGGGGAGCTGTTTTTT
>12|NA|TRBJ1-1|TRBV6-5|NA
CASSYSDSRPFF
TGTGCCAGCAGTTACTCGGACTCTCGGCCTTTCTTT
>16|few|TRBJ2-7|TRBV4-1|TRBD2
CASSQVAGTVDLEQYF
TGCGCCAGCAGCCAAGTAGCGGGGACGGTCGATTTGGAGCAGTACTTC
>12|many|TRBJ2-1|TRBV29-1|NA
CSVIQGRYEQFF
TGCAGCGTTATCCAGGGGAGGTATGAGCAGTTCTTC
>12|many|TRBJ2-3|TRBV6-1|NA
CASIAGNATQYF
TGTGCCAGCATAGCCGGTAACGCTACGCAGTATTTT
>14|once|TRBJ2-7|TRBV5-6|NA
CASSLGGPLREQYF
TGTGCCAGCAGCTTGGGGGGCCCCCTCCGGGAGCAGTACTTC
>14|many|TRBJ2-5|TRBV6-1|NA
CASSLGLGEETQYF
TGTGCCAGCAGCTTGGGACTGGGGGAAGAGACCCAGTACTTC
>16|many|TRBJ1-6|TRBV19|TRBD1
CASSGFGQGGKSPLHF
TGTGCCAGTAGTGGGTTCGGACAGGGCGGAAAATCACCCCTCCACTTT
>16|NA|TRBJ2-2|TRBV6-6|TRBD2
CASSYSQRGITGELFF
TGTGCCAGCAGTTACTCTCAGCGGGGAATAACCGGGGAGCTGTTTTTT
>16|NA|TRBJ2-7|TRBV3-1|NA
CASNQDFEGGTYEQYF
TGTGCCAGCAACCAAGATTTTGAGGGCGGGACCTACGAGCAGTACTTC
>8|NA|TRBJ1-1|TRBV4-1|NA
CARSRAFF
TGCGCCAGGTCGCGAGCTTTCTTT
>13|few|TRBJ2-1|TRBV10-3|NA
CAIRRQTYNEQFF
TGTGCCATCAGGAGACAGACTTACAATGAGCAGTTCTTC
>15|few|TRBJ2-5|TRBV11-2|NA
CASSIEGHFQETQYF
TGTGCCAGCAGCATAGAGGGACATTTCCAAGAGACCCAGTACTTC
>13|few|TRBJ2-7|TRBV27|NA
CASSLSKGGEQYF
TGTGCCAGCAGTTTATCAAAAGGGGGCGAGCAGTACTTC
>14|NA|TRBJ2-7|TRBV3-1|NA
CASSHRTVLYEQYF
TGTGCCAGCAGCCATCGGACCGTACTCTACGAGCAGTACTTC
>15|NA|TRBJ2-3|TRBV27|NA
CASSLLAGTTDTQYF
TGTGCCAGCAGTTTATTGGCGGGGACCACAGATACGCAGTATTTT
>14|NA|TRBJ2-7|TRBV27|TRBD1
CASSLLGQGYEQYF
TGTGCCAGCAGTTTATTGGGACAGGGCTACGAGCAGTACTTC
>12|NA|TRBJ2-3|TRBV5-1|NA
CASSFITDTQYF
TGCGCCAGCAGCTTTATCACGGATACGCAGTATTTT
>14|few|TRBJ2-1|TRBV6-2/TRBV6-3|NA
CASSRRASYNEQFF
TGTGCCAGCAGTCGACGGGCATCCTACAATGAGCAGTTCTTC
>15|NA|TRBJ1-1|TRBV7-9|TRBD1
CASSMGQGKNTEAFF
TGTGCCAGCAGCATGGGACAGGGAAAGAACACTGAAGCTTTCTTT
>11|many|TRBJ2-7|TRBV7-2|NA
CASSTSYEQYF
TGTGCCAGCAGCACCTCCTACGAGCAGTACTTC
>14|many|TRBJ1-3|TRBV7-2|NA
CASLTGPSGNTIYF
TGTGCCAGCCTTACAGGGCCCTCTGGAAACACCATATATTTT
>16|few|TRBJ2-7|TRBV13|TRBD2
CASSSLAGGLSDEQYF
TGTGCCAGCAGCTCCCTAGCGGGGGGGCTGAGCGACGAGCAGTACTTC
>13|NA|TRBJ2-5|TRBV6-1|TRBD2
CASRAGGKETQYF
TGTGCCAGCAGAGCGGGAGGAAAAGAGACCCAGTACTTC
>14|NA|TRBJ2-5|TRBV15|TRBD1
CATSSGQGGETQYF
TGTGCCACCAGCAGCGGACAGGGCGGGGAGACCCAGTACTTC
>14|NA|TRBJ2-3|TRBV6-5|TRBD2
CVIGGSGSTDTQYF
TGTGTCATCGGAGGTAGCGGGAGCACAGATACGCAGTATTTT
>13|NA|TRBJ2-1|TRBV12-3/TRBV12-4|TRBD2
CASGTKGFDEQFF
TGTGCCAGCGGGACTAAAGGTTTTGATGAGCAGTTCTTC
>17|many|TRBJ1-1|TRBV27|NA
CASSLSSWVWKGTEAFF
TGTGCCAGCAGTTTATCGTCTTGGGTTTGGAAGGGCACTGAAGCTTTCTTT
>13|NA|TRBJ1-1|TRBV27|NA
CASSLYPAAEAFF
TGTGCCAGCAGTTTATATCCGGCAGCTGAAGCTTTCTTT
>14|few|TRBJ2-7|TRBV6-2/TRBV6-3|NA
CASGRRGRHYEQYF
TGTGCCAGCGGCCGACGGGGGAGACACTACGAGCAGTACTTC
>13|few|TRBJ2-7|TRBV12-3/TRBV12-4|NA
CASSPRTAYEQYF
TGTGCCAGCAGCCCAAGGACAGCCTACGAGCAGTACTTC
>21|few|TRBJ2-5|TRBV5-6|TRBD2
CASSLEVGEVAGGPVQETQYF
TGTGCCAGCAGCTTGGAAGTGGGGGAGGTAGCGGGGGGACCAGTCCAAGAGACCCAGTACTTC